The 12 T cell receptor beta chains below all came from one sample that was sequenced in a study of cytomegalovirus exposure and HLA in healthy donors. Measured with immunoSEQ multiplex PCR; TCRdb has only the in-frame clones, and not every one. The sample yields 50,000 to 80,000 clones, approximately 90% seen once. Sequencing was done on a sample of PBMCs. Every receptor here comes from a woman under 30 in good health and CMV-seronegative.

The chain uses TRBV27 and TRBJ2-1; 9 bases fit TRBD2. J lost 14 bases, V lost 4 bases, and 15 bases had no gene match. The CDR3 covers 15 residues. Germline values: CDR1 MNHEY, CDR2 SMNVEV (reference sequence). DNA of the CDR3: TGTGCCAGCAGTTCGAGCGGGGGGCACGGTCGAGTAAAGTTCTTC. Amino acid sequence: CASSSSGGHGRVKFF.

V is TRBV7-3 and J is TRBJ2-3, with 8 bases identical to TRBD2. CDR1 SGHTA and CDR2 FQGTGA come from the germline V gene. Trimming at V came to 3 bases and at J to 4 bases, leaving 9 bases not matched to a gene. The CDR3 extends over 16 amino acids. The CDR3 DNA sequence: TGTGCCAGCAGCTTGACGGGGGGGTATCCACCAGATACGCAGTATTTT. Translated: CASSLTGGYPPDTQYF.

The chain carries TRBV11-2 and TRBJ1-2, with no clear D. Germline CDR1 and CDR2: SGHAT and FQNNGV. Trimming took off 1 base at V and 0 bases at J, with 12 bases between the two ends. The length of the CDR3 is 16 residues. CDR3 coding DNA: TGTGCCAGCAGCTTAGGGACTGGGCCAGCTAACTATGGCTACACCTTC. It specifies CASSLGTGPANYGYTF.

This clone was observed a single time. The genes are TRBV7-2 and TRBJ2-5, with 9 bases that match TRBD1. CDR1 SGHTA and CDR2 FQGNSA come from the germline V gene. The CDR3 is 15 residues long. V lost 1 base to trimming and J lost 5 bases; unmatched junction nucleotides: 5. CDR3: CASSLVQGARETQYF. The CDR3 DNA is TGTGCCAGCAGCTTAGTACAGGGGGCGCGGGAGACCCAGTACTTC.

The rearrangement links TRBV28 to TRBJ2-7, with D possibly TRBD2 on 5 matching bases. CDR3 length: 15 amino acids. V lost 4 bases to trimming and J lost 3 bases, with 16 bases between them. Per germline, CDR1 MDHEN and CDR2 SYDVKM. The CDR3 DNA reads as TGTGCCAGCAGTTCAAGCGGAGGTGCGATCTACGAGCAGTACTTC. Protein product: CASSSSGGAIYEQYF.

This rearrangement joins TRBV28 to TRBJ2-1; 8 nucleotides align to TRBD2. Germline V gene data show CDR1 as MDHEN and CDR2 as SYDVKM. With V trimmed by 8 bases and J by 3 bases, 3 bases remained unmatched. The CDR3 consists of 13 residues. The CDR3 spells CASQAGVYNEQFF. The DNA for the CDR3 is TGTGCCAGCCAAGCGGGGGTCTACAATGAGCAGTTCTTC. The full variable domain, its missing parts supplied by reference TRBV28 and TRBJ2-1, is DVKVTQSSRYLVKRTGEKVFLECVQDMDHENMFWYRQDPGLGLRLIYFSYDVKMKEKGDIPEGYSVSREKKERFSLILESASTNQTSMYLCASQAGVYNEQFFGPGTRLTVL.

The chain uses TRBV2 and TRBJ1-5, with 7 nucleotides matching TRBD1. This CDR3 is 14 amino acids long. Trimming removed 6 bases from V and 4 bases from J; junction bases left unmatched: 6. Germline CDR1 and CDR2: SNHLY and FYNNEI. CDR3 nucleotides: TGTGCCAGCAGCGGACAGGAGAGGAATCAGCCCCAGCATTTT. Its translation: CASSGQERNQPQHF.

The J gene is TRBJ1-5, the V gene TRBV13; D is unclear. From germline, CDR1 is PRHDT and CDR2 FYEKMQ (reference sequence). V lost 11 bases and J lost 0, with 14 bases in between. The CDR3 is 14 residues long. The CDR3 is CASQPGISNQPQHF. The CDR3, as DNA: TGTGCCTCGCAGCCGGGAATTAGCAATCAGCCCCAGCATTTT.

This clone has a single count. The CDR3: CAWIPFGASRGKETQYF. DNA for the CDR3: TGTGCCTGGATACCATTCGGCGCAAGCAGAGGAAAAGAGACCCAGTACTTC. V is TRBV30 and J is TRBJ2-5; D is undetermined. CDR3 size: 17 residues. Germline V CDR1 and CDR2: GTSNPN, SVGIG (reference sequence). V was pared by 4 bases and J by 3 bases, with 24 bases between.

The V gene is TRBV19, the J gene TRBJ1-4; TRBD1 matches 10 bases. The CDR3 runs to 16 residues. V trimming: 6 bases; J trimming: 2 bases; junction bases outside the gene matches: 6. Germline loops: CDR1 LNHDA, CDR2 SQIVND (reference sequence). CDR3 sequence: CASSRGTGVTNEKLFF. The CDR3 region has the DNA TGTGCCAGTAGCAGAGGGACAGGGGTTACTAATGAAAAACTGTTTTTT.

The V gene is TRBV4-3, the J gene TRBJ2-5; TRBD2 aligns across 8 bases. Trimming at V came to 4 bases and at J to 5 bases, leaving 6 bases not matched to a gene. The CDR3 is 14 residues long. Germline V gene data show CDR1 as LGHNA and CDR2 as YSLEER. In DNA, the CDR3 is TGCGCCAGCAGCCCCATGGCTAGCGGGGAGACCCAGTACTTC. Its translation: CASSPMASGETQYF.

The chain couples TRBV6-1 to TRBJ2-7, with 10 positions matching TRBD2. The V gene's germline CDR1 is MNHNS and CDR2 SASEGT. With V trimmed by 8 bases and J by 1 base, 8 bases remained unmatched. This CDR3 has 15 amino acids. The CDR3 sequence: CASGIAGGPSYEQYF. The CDR3 region has the DNA TGTGCCAGCGGGATAGCGGGAGGACCTTCCTACGAGCAGTACTTC.